Sequencing of this TCR beta chain was carried out in a study of Graves' ophthalmopathy and Graves' hyperthyroidism. Study findings and constraints: Thyroid clonotypes that were expanded above 0.001 frequency mostly also appeared in blood.

Comment on this clonotype: Antigen unknown.

This CDR3 comprises 17 residues. The trim removed 3 bases at V and 0 bases at J, leaving 10 bases unmatched. Germline V gives CDR1 DFQATT, CDR2 SNEGSKA (reference sequence). Researchers took RNA transcripts and amplified TCR beta CDR3 regions from them. After a first-round RT-PCR with HTBI primers, a second-round multiplex PCR was run. TCRdb passed the multiplex PCR reads through MiXCR, listing each CDR3 protein once. The data show 500,000 to 700,000 distinct CDR3 sequences, roughly 20% seen once. V is TRBV20-1 and J is TRBJ1-5; TRBD1 matches at 8 bases. The clonotype was recovered from a woman in her late teens or twenties with stable Graves' hyperthyroidism. Some clones in this sample may be carry-over from other donors' samples. The sample taken for sequencing was peripheral blood. The CDR3 bases are TGCAGTGCTAGGCAGGGGGCAGGTCTAAATAGCAATCAGCCCCAGCATTTT. It encodes CSARQGAGLNSNQPQHF.